A selection of T cell receptor beta chains follows, all from one sample in a study of T cells in Graves' hyperthyroidism and ophthalmopathy. TCRdb reanalysed the multiplex PCR reads using MiXCR and keeps one entry per CDR3 protein. Of about 610,000 distinct CDR3 sequences in the sample, about 15% are singletons; the top ten hold roughly 4.3%. Sequencing used blood. The receptors were gathered from a woman between 40 and 50 years old with Graves' ophthalmopathy. The CDR3 runs from the conserved cysteine through the conserved F or W. The D gene is left open where the match is weak. Not every row has a clone size; where given, it reads once, few, many or a size class.

CDR3 length	J gene	V gene	clone size	D gene	CDR3 DNA	CDR3 protein
15	TRBJ2-7	TRBV27	many	TRBD2	TGTGCCAGCAGTTCCAGACTAGCGGGTACCCACGAGCAGTACTTC	CASSSRLAGTHEQYF
13	TRBJ2-7	TRBV12-3/TRBV12-4	many	.	TGTGCCATCACGTTCGACCGGTCCTACGAGCAGTACTTC	CAITFDRSYEQYF
14	TRBJ2-5	TRBV11-2	many	.	TGTGCCAGCAGCTTAGAACCGGCCTACGAGACCCAGTACTTC	CASSLEPAYETQYF
14	TRBJ2-3	TRBV11-3	few	.	TGTGCCAGCAGCTTAATTGGGCGAACAGATACGCAGTATTTT	CASSLIGRTDTQYF
13	TRBJ2-7	TRBV2	many	.	TGTGCCAGCAGTGAACCCCTATCCTACGAGCAGTACTTC	CASSEPLSYEQYF
13	TRBJ2-7	TRBV28	many	.	TGTGCCAGCAATCAGGGGCGCTCCTACGAGCAGTACTTC	CASNQGRSYEQYF
14	TRBJ2-1	TRBV6-2/TRBV6-3	many	TRBD2	TGTGCCAGCGAATACCTAGCGGGAGAAGGTGAGCAGTTCTTC	CASEYLAGEGEQFF
13	TRBJ1-6	TRBV6-5	few	TRBD1	TGTGCCATAAAACAGGGGGCATATTCACCCCTCCACTTT	CAIKQGAYSPLHF
16	TRBJ2-7	TRBV30	.	.	TGTGCCTGGAGTGTGAGTGGTCCCGGTTTGAGTTGGGAGCAGTACTTC	CAWSVSGPGLSWEQYF
14	TRBJ2-5	TRBV11-2	many	TRBD1	TGTGCCAGCAGCGTAGGGGGCATCCAAGAGACCCAGTACTTC	CASSVGGIQETQYF
13	TRBJ2-7	TRBV29-1	.	.	TGCAGCGTTCCAGGGGGGGGCAGACCCGAGCAGTACTTC	CSVPGGGRPEQYF
16	TRBJ2-4	TRBV6-5	.	.	TGTGCCAGCAGTTACTCTGGCAGATTAGCCAAAAACATTCAGTACTTC	CASSYSGRLAKNIQYF
12	TRBJ1-1	TRBV5-5	many	.	TGTGCCAGCAGGTCAATGGGGGGTGAAGCTTTCTTT	CASRSMGGEAFF
13	TRBJ1-3	TRBV29-1	many	.	TGCAGCGCAAGAAGGAGCTCTGGAAACACCATATATTTT	CSARRSSGNTIYF
16	TRBJ2-7	TRBV12-5	many	TRBD2	TGTGCTAGTGGTTTCCTCGGACTAGCGGACTCCTACGAGCAGTACTTC	CASGFLGLADSYEQYF
14	TRBJ1-1	TRBV12-3/TRBV12-4	many	.	TGTGCCAGCAGTTTTGGGCAGGGAAGACCTGAAGCTTTCTTT	CASSFGQGRPEAFF
16	TRBJ2-7	TRBV7-3	.	TRBD2	TGTGCCAGCAGCTTTGGACTAGCGGGAGTGGCTTACGAGCAGTACTTC	CASSFGLAGVAYEQYF
15	TRBJ2-5	TRBV3-1	.	.	TGTGCCAGCAGCCAAGATCTAGCAAGTTCTGAGACCCAGTACTTC	CASSQDLASSETQYF
16	TRBJ2-5	TRBV7-8	.	.	TGTGCCAGCAGCCTCCGTAGTAAGGAGAGCTTAGAGACCCAGTACTTC	CASSLRSKESLETQYF
12	TRBJ1-2	TRBV19	few	.	TGTGCCACTTCGACTCTACTCTATGGCTACACCTTC	CATSTLLYGYTF
15	TRBJ2-7	TRBV3-1	.	.	TGTGCCAGCAGCCAAGAGACCCCCGGGGGCTACGAGCAGTACTTC	CASSQETPGGYEQYF
13	TRBJ1-2	TRBV5-5	.	TRBD1	TGTGCCAGCAGCCCTGACAGGGTGGGTGGCTACACCTTC	CASSPDRVGGYTF
14	TRBJ2-7	TRBV11-2	few	.	TGTGCCAGCAGCTCAGGACAGTCCACCTACGAGCAGTACTTC	CASSSGQSTYEQYF